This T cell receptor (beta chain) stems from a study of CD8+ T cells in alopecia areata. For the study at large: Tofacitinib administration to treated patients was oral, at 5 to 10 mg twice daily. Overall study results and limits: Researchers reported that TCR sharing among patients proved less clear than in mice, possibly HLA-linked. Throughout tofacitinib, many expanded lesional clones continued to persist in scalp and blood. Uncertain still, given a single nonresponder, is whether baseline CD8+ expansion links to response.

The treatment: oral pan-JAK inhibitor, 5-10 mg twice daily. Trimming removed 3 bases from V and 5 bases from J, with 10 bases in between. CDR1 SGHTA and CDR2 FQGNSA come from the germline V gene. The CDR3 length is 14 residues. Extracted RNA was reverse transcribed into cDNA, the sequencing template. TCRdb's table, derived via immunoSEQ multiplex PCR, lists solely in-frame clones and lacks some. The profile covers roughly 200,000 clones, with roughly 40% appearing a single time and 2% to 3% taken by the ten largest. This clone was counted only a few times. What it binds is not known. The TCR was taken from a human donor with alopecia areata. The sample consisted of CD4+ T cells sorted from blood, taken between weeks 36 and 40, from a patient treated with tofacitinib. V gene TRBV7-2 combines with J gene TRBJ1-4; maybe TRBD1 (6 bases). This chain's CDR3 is CASSFMTGNEKLFF. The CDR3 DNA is TGTGCCAGCAGCTTCATGACAGGAAATGAAAAACTGTTTTTT.